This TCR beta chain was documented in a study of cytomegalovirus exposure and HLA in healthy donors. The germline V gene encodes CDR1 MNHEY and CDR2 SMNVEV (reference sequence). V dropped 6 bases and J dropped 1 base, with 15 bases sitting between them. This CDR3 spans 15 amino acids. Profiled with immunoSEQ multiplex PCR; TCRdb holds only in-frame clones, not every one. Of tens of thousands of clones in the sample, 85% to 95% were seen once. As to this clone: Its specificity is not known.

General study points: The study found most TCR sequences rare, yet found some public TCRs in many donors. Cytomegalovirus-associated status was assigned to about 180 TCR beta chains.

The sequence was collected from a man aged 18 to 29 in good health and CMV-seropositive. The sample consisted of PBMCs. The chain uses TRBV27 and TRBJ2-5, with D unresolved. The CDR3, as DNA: TGTGCCAGCAGAGGTCCGGGTATCGGCCAAGAGACCCAGTACTTC. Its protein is CASRGPGIGQETQYF.